These 13 T cell receptor beta chains originate from one sample sequenced in a study of cytomegalovirus exposure and HLA in healthy donors. With 60 Vbeta and 13 Jbeta primers, the PCR was carried out. Method: immunoSEQ multiplex PCR; TCRdb's copy keeps in-frame clones and lacks some. The table shows some 200,000 clones, with approximately 78% occurring only once. The sequencing sample was made of PBMCs. These receptor sequences come from a young woman in good health and CMV-seronegative.

V usage is TRBV7-8 and J usage is TRBJ2-3; 13 bases match TRBD2. There are 19 residues in the CDR3. From germline, CDR1 is SGHVS and CDR2 FQNEAQ. With 5 bases clipped from V and 5 bases from J, the junction kept 16 bases outside the gene matches. CDR3 DNA: TGTGCCAGCAGCATCTCCATCGGCGAACTAGCGGGAGGGCGAGATACGCAGTATTTT. The encoded protein is CASSISIGELAGGRDTQYF. Looking up the rest from reference TRBV7-8 and TRBJ2-3 gives the full variable domain: GAGVSQSPRYKVAKRGQDVALRCDPISGHVSLFWYQQALGQGPEFLTYFQNEAQLDKSGLPSDRFFAERPEGSVSTLKIQRTQQEDSAVYLCASSISIGELAGGRDTQYFGPGTRLTVL.

This clone was seen a handful of times. The V and J genes are TRBV21-1 and TRBJ2-3; the D call TRBD2 from the table was never checked on the DNA. TRBV21-1 is a pseudogene locus. This CDR3 contains 17 residues. The CDR3 region is CASSKGWGGLRTDTQYF. The CDR3 DNA reads as TGTGCCAGCAGCAAAGGGTGGGGAGGGCTTAGAACAGATACGCAGTATTTT.

The V call is TRBV15, the J call TRBJ2-7; D is possibly TRBD2 (5 bases). The ends were cut back, 4 bases at V and 0 bases at J, with 13 bases in the middle. The CDR3 runs to 15 residues. CDR1 is LNHNV and CDR2 is YYDKDF in the germline V gene (reference sequence). DNA for the CDR3: TGTGCCACCAGCACCGAGACGGGGAGCTCCTACGAGCAGTACTTC. Translated: CATSTETGSSYEQYF.

This rearrangement joins TRBV21-1 to TRBJ2-1; the D call of TRBD1 is as the table states it, not checked on the DNA. TRBV21-1 is a recognized pseudogene. The CDR3 spans 16 residues. CDR3 sequence reads: CASSRPRDRGHAGEFF. CDR3 nucleotides: TGTGCCAGCAGCAGGCCTCGGGACAGGGGACATGCGGGAGAGTTCTTC.

This chain connects TRBV5-5 to TRBJ2-7; 7 bases fit TRBD1. The germline V gene encodes CDR1 SGHKS and CDR2 YYEKEE (reference sequence). Germline trimming cut 7 bases from V and 4 bases from J; bases unmatched to any gene: 14. CDR3 size: 15 residues. CDR3 amino acids: CASRSVQGEWYEQYF. As DNA, the CDR3 is TGTGCCAGCCGAAGCGTCCAGGGGGAGTGGTACGAGCAGTACTTC.

In DNA, the CDR3 is TGCGCCAGCACGGAGGGCTCAGATACGCAGTATTTT. It yields the protein CASTEGSDTQYF. The chain is built from TRBV10-1 and TRBJ2-3; D may be TRBD2 (6 bases). Per the germline V gene, CDR1 is WNHNN and CDR2 is SYGVQD (reference sequence). The V end lost 7 bases, the J end lost 4 bases, and 9 bases lay between the germline ends. CDR3 length equals 12 residues.

This chain uses TRBV5-1 with TRBJ2-2; D unresolved. Trimming pared 0 bases from V and 4 bases from J, leaving 10 bases between. CDR3 length equals 15 residues. Germline-derived CDR1 and CDR2 are SGHRS and YFSETQ. DNA for the CDR3: TGCGCCAGCAGCTTGGCTTTGTTTTCCACCGGGGAGCTGTTTTTT. Translation gives CASSLALFSTGELFF.

V usage is TRBV21-1 and J usage is TRBJ2-4; TRBD2, the table's D call, was not compared with the DNA. TRBV21-1 is termed a pseudogene. The CDR3 is 13 amino acids. Written as DNA, the CDR3 is TGTGCCAGCAGGGGAGGGGGGAAAAACATTCAGTACTTC. Translated, it gives CASRGGGKNIQYF.

The chain combines TRBV21-1 with TRBJ1-1; the table's D call TRBD1 went unverified against the DNA. TRBV21-1 is tagged as a pseudogene. The CDR3 consists of 13 residues. The CDR3 sequence: CASSKQGITEAFF. CDR3 DNA: TGTGCCAGCAGTAAACAGGGTATCACTGAAGCTTTCTTT.

This sequence joins TRBV2 and TRBJ1-2, with D possibly matching TRBD1 (6 bases). The CDR3 length is 14 residues. From germline, CDR1 is SNHLY and CDR2 FYNNEI. The V gene lost 6 bases and the J gene lost 8 bases, with 19 bases spanning the gap. The CDR3 nucleotides are TGTGCCAGCAGGCCTCAGGGGAAGGTGGAAGGCTACACCTTC. Translation gives CASRPQGKVEGYTF.

The chain employs TRBV28 and TRBJ1-5; 7 bases line up with TRBD1. In germline, CDR1 is MDHEN, CDR2 SYDVKM. The CDR3 extends over 15 amino acids. V trimming: 6 bases; J trimming: 6 bases; junction bases outside the gene matches: 11. CDR3 in amino acids: CASRPPSGGIQPQHF. The CDR3 DNA reads TGTGCCAGCAGGCCTCCGTCAGGGGGTATTCAGCCCCAGCATTTT.

The V call is TRBV27, the J call TRBJ2-7, with D perhaps matching TRBD2 (6 bases). Trimming cost V 1 base and J 2 bases, with 15 bases left between them. The CDR3 has 16 residues. The germline CDR1 and CDR2 sequences are MNHEY and SMNVEV (reference sequence). The CDR3 DNA reads as TGTGCCAGCAGTTTATTGGGGGGAACCCTCACCTACGAGCAGTACTTC. It yields the protein CASSLLGGTLTYEQYF.

This clone showed up just once. The chain combines TRBV30 with TRBJ2-2; D call uncertain. The germline V gene encodes CDR1 GTSNPN and CDR2 SVGIG (reference sequence). Trimming cost V 3 bases and J 6 bases, with 17 bases left between them. This CDR3 is 15 amino acids long. The DNA for the CDR3 is TGTGCCTGGAGGTTGATAATTGATTCAGCCGGGGAGCTGTTTTTT. It codes for CAWRLIIDSAGELFF.